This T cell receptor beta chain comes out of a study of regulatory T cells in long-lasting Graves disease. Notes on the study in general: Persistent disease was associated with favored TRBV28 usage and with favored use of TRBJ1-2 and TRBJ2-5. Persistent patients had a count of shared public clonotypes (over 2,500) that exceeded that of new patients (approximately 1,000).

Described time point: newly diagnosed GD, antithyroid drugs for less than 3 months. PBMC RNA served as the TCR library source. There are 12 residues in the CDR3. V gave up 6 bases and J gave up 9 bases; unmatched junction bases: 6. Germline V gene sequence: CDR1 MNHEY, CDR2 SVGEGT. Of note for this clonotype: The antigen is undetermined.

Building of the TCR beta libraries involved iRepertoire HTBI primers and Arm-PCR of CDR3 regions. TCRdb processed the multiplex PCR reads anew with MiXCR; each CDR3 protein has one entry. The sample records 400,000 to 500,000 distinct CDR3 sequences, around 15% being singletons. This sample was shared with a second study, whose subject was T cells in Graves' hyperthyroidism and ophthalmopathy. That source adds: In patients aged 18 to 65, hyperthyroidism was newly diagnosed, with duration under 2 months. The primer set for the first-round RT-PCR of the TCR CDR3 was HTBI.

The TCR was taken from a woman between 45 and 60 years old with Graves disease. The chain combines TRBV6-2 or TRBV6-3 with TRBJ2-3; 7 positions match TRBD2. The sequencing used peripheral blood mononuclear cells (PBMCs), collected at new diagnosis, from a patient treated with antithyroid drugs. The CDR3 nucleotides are TGTGCCAGCAGGGCACCGGGAGGCACGCAGTATTTT. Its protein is CASRAPGGTQYF.